Listed here are 14 T cell receptor beta chains from one sample, sequenced in a study of chemoradiotherapy in HPV16-positive cancers (dated by TCRdb to 2022 to 2024). Libraries were constructed by the immunoSEQ multiplex PCR assay. The immuneACCESS repertoire file appears here via TCRdb, limited to in-frame rearrangements. These files lack a portion of the clones; in checked studies, under half of the deficit traces to unresolved V genes, and the cause of the others is not known. This sample lists nearly 4,500 clones; approximately 77% were detected once. The ten largest clones take up about 10% of the sample. The specimen comprised tumor tissue, sampled from a patient who underwent chemoradiotherapy. The receptors stem from a human donor with HPV-associated anogenital cancer.

The chain combines TRBV7-2 with TRBJ2-7; D call uncertain. Trimming took off 1 base at V and 0 bases at J, with 10 bases between the two ends. Germline V lookup: CDR1 SGHTA, CDR2 FQGNSA. The CDR3 loop spans 15 amino acids. The CDR3 nucleotides read TGTGCCAGCAGCTTAGTGAGCGCGAGCTCCTACGAGCAGTACTTC. This encodes CASSLVSASSYEQYF.

This clone was observed a single time. J is TRBJ2-3 and V is TRBV11-3, with TRBD2 identical over 14 bases. This CDR3 comprises 15 residues. The junction had 1 base not matched to a gene; V was cut back by 4 bases and J by 4 bases. The germline V gene encodes CDR1 SGHNT and CDR2 YENEEA. CDR3 coding DNA: TGTGCCAGCAGCTGGGGACTAGCGGGAGCAGATACGCAGTATTTT. It encodes CASSWGLAGADTQYF.

This chain links TRBV5-5 with TRBJ2-2, with TRBD2 as a possible D gene (5 bases). The germline V gene encodes CDR1 SGHKS and CDR2 YYEKEE (reference sequence). The CDR3 extends over 15 amino acids. Trimming took 1 base from V and 4 from J, leaving 11 bases between them. The CDR3 sequence is CASSLYTAGTGELFF. CDR3 nucleotide sequence: TGTGCCAGCAGCTTGTACACCGCGGGCACCGGGGAGCTGTTTTTT.

CDR3 nucleotides: TGTGCCAGCAGTTACCAGCAGAGGAACACCGGGGAGCTGTTTTTT. It specifies CASSYQQRNTGELFF. The V gene is TRBV6-5, the J gene TRBJ2-2; D not resolved. CDR3 length: 15 amino acids. Trimming shortened V by 2 bases and J by 1 base, and 8 bases separated the two germline ends. CDR1 and CDR2 (germline): MNHEY, SVGAGI.

This chain links TRBV6-4 with TRBJ1-5; the D is unclear. CDR1 and CDR2 (germline): MRHNA, SNTAGT. The CDR3 loop spans 14 amino acids. Trimming stripped 3 bases from V and 2 bases from J, with 8 bases between. The CDR3 region has the DNA TGTGCCAGCAGTGAGGGTCTTGGCAATCAGCCCCAGCATTTT. Amino acid sequence: CASSEGLGNQPQHF.

V and J are TRBV4-2 and TRBJ2-2, with D perhaps being TRBD1 or TRBD2 (5 bases each). This CDR3 is built from 15 residues. Germline loops: CDR1 LGHNA, CDR2 YNFKEQ. V was shortened by 0 bases and J by 7 bases, with 12 bases between the two germline ends. In DNA, the CDR3 is TGTGCCAGCAGCCAAGATGGGACCGGCGACGGGGAGCTGTTTTTT. It translates to CASSQDGTGDGELFF.

The CDR3 DNA is TGTGCCTGGAGTCAGAATTTCCACCCGACCTCTGGAAACACCATATATTTT. Its protein is CAWSQNFHPTSGNTIYF. J is TRBJ1-3 and V is TRBV30; D remains ambiguous. Germline V gene lookup returns CDR1 GTSNPN and CDR2 SVGIG (reference sequence). Trimming left V 2 bases short and J 0 bases short, with 17 bases between. The CDR3 extends over 17 amino acids.

The chain couples TRBV5-6 to TRBJ1-3; D gene unclear. With 0 bases removed from V and 0 bases from J, the gap between germline ends came to 10 bases. The CDR3 is made up of 16 amino acids. Per the germline V gene, CDR1 is SGHDT and CDR2 is YYEEEE. The CDR3 reads CASSLELGYSGNTIYF. The CDR3 DNA is TGTGCCAGCAGCTTGGAATTGGGGTACTCTGGAAACACCATATATTTT. The variable domain in full, completed from reference TRBV5-6 and TRBJ1-3, reads DAGVTQSPTHLIKTRGQQVTLRCSPKSGHDTVSWYQQALGQGPQFIFQYYEEEERQRGNFPDRFSGHQFPNYSSELNVNALLLGDSALYLCASSLELGYSGNTIYFGEGSWLTVV.

This chain uses TRBV5-5 with TRBJ1-5; weak D call: TRBD1 (5 bases). The CDR3 runs 17 residues. The germline gives CDR1 SGHKS, CDR2 YYEKEE (reference sequence). The V end was cut by 5 bases, the J end by 1 base, with 19 bases between. The DNA of the CDR3 is TGTGCCAGCAGTTCATCCCCGTTGGAGGGGAGCAATCAGCCCCAGCATTTT. Protein sequence: CASSSSPLEGSNQPQHF.

This clone came up a few times. The chain uses TRBV30 and TRBJ2-5; 11 nucleotides match TRBD1. This CDR3 region has 17 residues. Germline values: CDR1 GTSNPN, CDR2 SVGIG (reference sequence). The ends lost 2 bases at V and 4 bases at J; junction bases unmatched: 12. The CDR3 protein is CAWSTGQGAVSAETQYF. CDR3 nucleotide sequence: TGTGCCTGGAGTACCGGACAGGGGGCGGTTTCAGCAGAGACCCAGTACTTC.

The chain carries TRBV25-1 and TRBJ2-1; 10 bases are a match to TRBD2. Trimming at V came to 5 bases and at J to 9 bases, leaving 16 bases not matched to a gene. Germline loops: CDR1 MGHDK, CDR2 SYGVNS. This CDR3 is 17 amino acids long. This chain's CDR3 is CASSQASGRAKEFEQFF. For the CDR3, the DNA is TGTGCCAGCAGTCAAGCCAGCGGGAGGGCCAAGGAGTTTGAGCAGTTCTTC.

The J gene is TRBJ1-1, the V gene TRBV10-2; D uncertain. The ends were cut back, 6 bases at V and 0 bases at J, with 8 bases in the middle. In germline, CDR1 is WSHSY, CDR2 SAAADI. The CDR3 consists of 13 residues. The CDR3 loop is CASRDSLNTEAFF. CDR3 DNA sequence: TGCGCCAGCAGGGATTCGCTGAACACTGAAGCTTTCTTT.

The J gene is TRBJ1-4, the V gene TRBV20-1; D is ambiguous. There are 10 residues in the CDR3. Germline V gives CDR1 DFQATT, CDR2 SNEGSKA (reference sequence). V was cut by 6 bases and J by 7 bases, with 6 bases left in between. CDR3 residues: CSAWGEKLFF. CDR3 nucleotides: TGCAGTGCCTGGGGTGAAAAACTGTTTTTT.

In its sample, this clone ranks as medium-sized. A read error may account for a junction end that differs from germline. The J gene is TRBJ2-7, the V gene TRBV6-5, with 11 bases fitting TRBD2. Germline CDR1 is MNHEY and CDR2 is SVGAGI. CDR3 length equals 16 residues. The CDR3 region is CASSNSGTSGSYEQYF. The CDR3 DNA follows: TGTGCCAGCAGTAACTCCGGGACTAGCGGCTCCTACGAGCAGTACTTC.